Listed below are T cell receptor beta chains from one sample, sequenced in a study of blood T cells in healthy people across ages. One entry per CDR3 protein results from TCRdb running MiXCR on the 5' RACE reads. The table has hundreds of thousands of distinct CDR3 sequences, more than 20% seen once; the top ten hold 3.5% to 4%. The material sequenced was blood. The receptors here all came from a man between 65 and 85 years old in good health. Each CDR3 is given with its conserved first and last residue. A D gene is named only where the DNA matches it firmly. For some rows the clone size is stated as once, few or many, or as a class when expanded; others skip it.

abundance	j_gene	v_gene	d_gene	len	CDR3nt	CDR3aa
few	TRBJ2-1	TRBV3-1	NA	11	TGTGCCAGCAGCGTCGCGGATGAGCAGTTCTTC	CASSVADEQFF
NA	TRBJ2-1	TRBV7-9	NA	14	TGTGCCAGCAGCGAAATACTAGAGAGGGGTGAGCAGTTCTTC	CASSEILERGEQFF
few	TRBJ2-2	TRBV6-6	NA	13	TGTGCCAGCAGGTTTTCGAACACCGGGGAGCTGTTTTTT	CASRFSNTGELFF
many	TRBJ2-1	TRBV6-6	NA	15	TGTGCCAGCAGCCCGAGGGTTGCCCCGGGGGATGAGCAGTTCTTC	CASSPRVAPGDEQFF
NA	TRBJ2-7	TRBV3-1	NA	15	TGTGCCAGCAGCCGGGCAATGGGGGATCCCTACGAGCAGTACTTC	CASSRAMGDPYEQYF
few	TRBJ1-6	TRBV2	NA	15	TGTGCCACCGGACGGGGGAACTCCTATAATTCACCCCTCCACTTT	CATGRGNSYNSPLHF
NA	TRBJ2-7	TRBV28	NA	15	TGTGCCAGCAGTTCATACAGGGGGGGGTCCTACGAGCAGTACTTC	CASSSYRGGSYEQYF
NA	TRBJ2-5	TRBV12-3/TRBV12-4	TRBD1	13	TGTGCCAGCAGTGACAGGGTAGAGGAGACCCAGTACTTC	CASSDRVEETQYF
few	TRBJ2-1	TRBV24-1	NA	14	TGTGCCACCACTGAGGGGGGATCCTACAATGAGCAGTTCTTC	CATTEGGSYNEQFF
NA	TRBJ2-5	TRBV7-6	TRBD1	13	TGTGCCAGCAGCTCGGGACAGCTAGAGACCCAGTACTTC	CASSSGQLETQYF
NA	TRBJ2-4	TRBV3-1	TRBD2	17	TGTGCCAGCAGGGGACTAGCGGGAGGTTCAGCCAAAAACATTCAGTACTTC	CASRGLAGGSAKNIQYF
NA	TRBJ2-5	TRBV5-1	NA	15	TGCGCCAGCAGCTTGACGAGGGTCGGCCAAGAGACCCAGTACTTC	CASSLTRVGQETQYF
many	TRBJ2-3	TRBV20-1	NA	18	TGCAGTGCTAGAACCCTCTTGCCAGCAAGGGCCAGCACAGATACGCAGTATTTT	CSARTLLPARASTDTQYF
few	TRBJ2-5	TRBV12-3/TRBV12-4	NA	13	TGTGCAACCCGCTTGAGCGGTGCAGAGACCCAGTACTTC	CATRLSGAETQYF
NA	TRBJ2-7	TRBV20-1	TRBD2	20	TGCAGTGCTAGACCCGCTGGCGGGAGGGCCTCTAGGCCTAATTCCTACGAGCAGTACTTC	CSARPAGGRASRPNSYEQYF
NA	TRBJ2-2	TRBV5-1	NA	15	TGCGCCAGCAGCTTGTCCCCGGGAACCGCCGGGGAACTGTTTTTT	CASSLSPGTAGELFF
few	TRBJ2-1	TRBV7-2	NA	14	TGTGCCAGCAGCTTAAGGGAGCTCCTCAATGAGCAGTTCTTC	CASSLRELLNEQFF
many	TRBJ1-4	TRBV29-1	NA	13	TGCAGCGTTGATCGAGGGGGGAATGAAAAACTGTTTTTT	CSVDRGGNEKLFF
NA	TRBJ2-1	TRBV4-3	TRBD2	14	TGCGCCAGCAGCCAGGACCTTAGCGGGAAATTCCAGTTCTTC	CASSQDLSGKFQFF
few	TRBJ2-3	TRBV4-2	TRBD2	18	TGTGCCAGCAGCCAAGATACTAGCGGGTGGACTAGCACAGATACGCAGTATTTT	CASSQDTSGWTSTDTQYF
few	TRBJ2-1	TRBV18	TRBD2	17	TGTGCCAGCTCACCAGGGCAGCGGGGTGGTCTACGGAATGAGCAGTTCTTC	CASSPGQRGGLRNEQFF
NA	TRBJ1-2	TRBV3-1	NA	18	TGTGCCAGCAGCCAAGGATCCGGCGGCAGTCCTGCGATCTATGGCTACACCTTC	CASSQGSGGSPAIYGYTF
many	TRBJ1-1	TRBV7-3	NA	15	TGTGCCAGCAGCTTGTCGCCGGGACACAGGACTGAAGCTTTCTTT	CASSLSPGHRTEAFF
many	TRBJ2-4	TRBV5-6	NA	14	TGTGCCAGCAGCTTGAGTCATAACGGGGACATTCAGTACTTC	CASSLSHNGDIQYF
NA	TRBJ1-1	TRBV27	TRBD1	14	TGTGCCAGCAGTGCGACAGGGACGGACACTGAAGCTTTCTTT	CASSATGTDTEAFF
few	TRBJ2-1	TRBV10-3	TRBD1	15	TGTGCCATCAGTGCCCCGGACAGGGGATTTGGTGAGCAGTTCTTC	CAISAPDRGFGEQFF
few	TRBJ2-3	TRBV20-1	TRBD1	17	TGCAGTGCTAGAGACCCTGCCGGGACAGGGGTGGTAGATACGCAGTATTTT	CSARDPAGTGVVDTQYF
few	TRBJ2-7	TRBV7-9	TRBD1	17	TGTGCCAGCAGCGTCACTAGTGGTCGGGACAGCTCTTACGAGCAGTACTTC	CASSVTSGRDSSYEQYF
few	TRBJ1-1	TRBV3-1	NA	12	TGTGCCAGCAGCCAAGGGTCGGTCCGGGCTTTCTTT	CASSQGSVRAFF
NA	TRBJ2-4	TRBV20-1	TRBD2	12	TGCAGTGCTAGAGATGGGACTAGCGCCCTGTACTTC	CSARDGTSALYF
many	TRBJ2-5	TRBV2	NA	12	TGTGCCAGTAGTACTCGGGGGGAGACCCAGTACTTC	CASSTRGETQYF
NA	TRBJ2-1	TRBV6-1	TRBD2	15	TGTGCCAGCAGTTACGGGACTAGCGGGAGCAATGAGCAGTTCTTC	CASSYGTSGSNEQFF
NA	TRBJ2-2	TRBV19	TRBD2	15	TGTGCCAGTAGTAAAGCGGGGACCTACACCGGGGAGCTGTTTTTT	CASSKAGTYTGELFF
NA	TRBJ2-4	TRBV5-1	TRBD2	15	TGCGCCAGCAGCTCTAGGGGACTAGATAAAAACATTCAGTACTTC	CASSSRGLDKNIQYF
NA	TRBJ1-1	TRBV29-1	NA	12	TGCAGCGTAGGACAGCAGAACACTGAAGCTTTCTTT	CSVGQQNTEAFF
NA	TRBJ2-2	TRBV10-3	TRBD2	17	TGTGCCATCAGTGAGGGACTAGCGGGAGTCCGGGCCGGGGAGCTGTTTTTT	CAISEGLAGVRAGELFF
few	TRBJ2-1	TRBV7-3	TRBD2	16	TGTGCCAGCAGCTTAAAACCTAGCGGGAGATTAAATGAGCAGTTCTTC	CASSLKPSGRLNEQFF
few	TRBJ2-5	TRBV20-1	NA	12	TGCAGTGCTAGAGTACAGAAAGAGACCCAGTACTTC	CSARVQKETQYF
few	TRBJ1-5	TRBV6-5	NA	13	TGTGCCAGCAGTTCCGATAGCAATCAGCCCCAGCATTTT	CASSSDSNQPQHF
few	TRBJ2-5	TRBV2	TRBD2	15	TGTGCCAGCAGTGAGGTCGGGAGGGACGCAGAGACCCAGTACTTC	CASSEVGRDAETQYF
NA	TRBJ2-5	TRBV3-1	NA	13	TGTGCCAGCAGCCTCGGACACCAAGGGGAGCAGTACTTC	CASSLGHQGEQYF
NA	TRBJ1-2	TRBV6-5	TRBD1	14	TGTGCCAGCAGACGACAGGGTGGCGACTATGGCTACACCTTC	CASRRQGGDYGYTF
few	TRBJ1-6	TRBV7-2	TRBD1	15	TGTGCCAGCAGCTTAGGACAGGGTTGGGATTCACCCCTCCACTTT	CASSLGQGWDSPLHF
few	TRBJ2-1	TRBV7-2	NA	15	TGTGCCAGCAGCTTCACCGCGGCGGGCTACAATGAGCAGTTCTTC	CASSFTAAGYNEQFF
once	TRBJ2-1	TRBV10-3	TRBD2	13	TGTGCCATCAGTGAGGCTAGCGGGAATGAGCAGTTCTTC	CAISEASGNEQFF
few	TRBJ2-5	TRBV27	NA	13	TGTGCCAGCAGTTTGGAGGGATTGGGGACCCAGTACTTC	CASSLEGLGTQYF
few	TRBJ2-1	TRBV29-1	NA	11	TGCAGCGTTCGGACAGACAATGAGCAGTTCTTC	CSVRTDNEQFF
NA	TRBJ1-5	TRBV6-6	TRBD1	15	TGTGCCAGCAGTTACGGGCAGGGGGATTATCAGCCCCAGCATTTT	CASSYGQGDYQPQHF
NA	TRBJ2-7	TRBV6-2/TRBV6-3	TRBD1	13	TGTGCCAGCACCGGGACAGGGCGGTACGAGCAGTACTTC	CASTGTGRYEQYF
NA	TRBJ1-1	TRBV7-9	NA	14	TGTGCCAGCAGCTTAGCAGGGACGGACACTGAAGCTTTCTTT	CASSLAGTDTEAFF
few	TRBJ1-5	TRBV28	NA	17	TGTGCCAGCAGAGCATTGGAGGGACGGCGAAGCAATCAGCCCCAGCATTTT	CASRALEGRRSNQPQHF
many	TRBJ2-3	TRBV5-1	NA	15	TGCGCCAGCAGCTTGGCGGCAGCCTCCACAGATACGCAGTATTTT	CASSLAAASTDTQYF
few	TRBJ2-1	TRBV6-1	TRBD2	14	TGTGCCAGCAAAATAGCGGGAGTGCGGAATGAGCAGTTCTTC	CASKIAGVRNEQFF
NA	TRBJ2-7	TRBV3-1	TRBD1	15	TGTGCCAGCAGCCAAATCGGACAGGGGGCTTTCGAGCAGTACTTC	CASSQIGQGAFEQYF
NA	TRBJ1-4	TRBV6-5	NA	14	TGTGCCAGCAGTTACGGCGGGGCAGGGGAAAAACTGTTTTTT	CASSYGGAGEKLFF